This is a list of T cell receptor beta chains from one sample in a study of blood T cells in healthy people across ages. TCRdb fed the 5' RACE reads into MiXCR, producing one record per CDR3 protein. The table records some 1.4 million distinct CDR3 sequences, around 39% of them present only once. The sample comprised blood. These receptors were obtained from a woman aged 18-29 years in good health. The CDR3 runs from the conserved cysteine through the conserved F or W. Each record gives: D gene, V gene, clone size, J gene, CDR3 DNA, CDR3 protein. D genes are given only for firm matches. A row's size may be missing; if present it is once, few, many or a size class.

d_call: NA
v_call: TRBV6-1
clone_size: NA
j_call: TRBJ1-1
cdr3_nt: TGTGCGATGCAACGAGAGGCGGGGGTTCTCAGCACTGAAGCTTTCTTT
cdr3_aa: CAMQREAGVLSTEAFF

d_call: NA
v_call: TRBV2
clone_size: NA
j_call: TRBJ2-1
cdr3_nt: TGTGCCAGCAGTGAATGGGAGAGCGTTGAGCAGTTCTTC
cdr3_aa: CASSEWESVEQFF

d_call: NA
v_call: TRBV29-1
clone_size: NA
j_call: TRBJ2-5
cdr3_nt: TGCAGCGGATCGACCGGGTATCTGGGGAATGAGCAGTACTTC
cdr3_aa: CSGSTGYLGNEQYF

d_call: NA
v_call: TRBV6-1
clone_size: NA
j_call: TRBJ1-2
cdr3_nt: TGTGCCAGCAGTAAAGGACGGATTGGCTCGCCGGTCGGCTACACCTTC
cdr3_aa: CASSKGRIGSPVGYTF

d_call: TRBD1
v_call: TRBV29-1
clone_size: few
j_call: TRBJ2-7
cdr3_nt: TGCAGCGTTGAAGATAGGACGAGACAGGGGGCATACGAGCAGTACTTC
cdr3_aa: CSVEDRTRQGAYEQYF

d_call: TRBD2
v_call: TRBV10-3
clone_size: few
j_call: TRBJ2-7
cdr3_nt: TGTGCCATCAGTGAAGGGTTTCTAGCGGGGGACTACGAGCAGTACTTC
cdr3_aa: CAISEGFLAGDYEQYF

d_call: NA
v_call: TRBV6-1
clone_size: few
j_call: TRBJ1-1
cdr3_nt: TGTGCCAGCAGTGAGCGGGGGGGGAGGAACACTGAAGCTTTCTTT
cdr3_aa: CASSERGGRNTEAFF

d_call: TRBD1
v_call: TRBV27
clone_size: NA
j_call: TRBJ2-3
cdr3_nt: TGTGCCAGCAGTTGGACAGGGCCAAGCACAGATACGCAGTATTTT
cdr3_aa: CASSWTGPSTDTQYF

d_call: TRBD1
v_call: TRBV11-2
clone_size: few
j_call: TRBJ2-5
cdr3_nt: TGTGCCAGCAGCAGTATCAGGGGGCGGGAGACCCAGTACTTC
cdr3_aa: CASSSIRGRETQYF

d_call: NA
v_call: TRBV7-2
clone_size: once
j_call: TRBJ1-2
cdr3_nt: TGTGCCAGCAGCTTAATGGGAGTCGGGATGGCCGGCTACACCTTC
cdr3_aa: CASSLMGVGMAGYTF

d_call: NA
v_call: TRBV2
clone_size: NA
j_call: TRBJ2-7
cdr3_nt: TGTGCCAGCAGTGAGGGGCAGCTGTCCTACGAGCAGTACTTC
cdr3_aa: CASSEGQLSYEQYF

d_call: TRBD1
v_call: TRBV29-1
clone_size: few
j_call: TRBJ2-3
cdr3_nt: TGCAGCGCCTCGGACAGGAGCGCTAGCACAGATACGCAGTATTTT
cdr3_aa: CSASDRSASTDTQYF

d_call: TRBD2
v_call: TRBV3-1
clone_size: few
j_call: TRBJ2-1
cdr3_nt: TGTGCCAGCAGCCAAGAAAACGGGGGGGGACTGGGTAAGTTCTTC
cdr3_aa: CASSQENGGGLGKFF

d_call: TRBD1
v_call: TRBV10-2
clone_size: NA
j_call: TRBJ2-1
cdr3_nt: TGCGCCAGCACCGGACAGGTCTACAATGAGCAGTTCTTC
cdr3_aa: CASTGQVYNEQFF

d_call: NA
v_call: TRBV29-1
clone_size: NA
j_call: TRBJ2-2
cdr3_nt: TGCAGCGTGGAGGGGCCGCGGAACACCGGGGAGCTGTTTTTT
cdr3_aa: CSVEGPRNTGELFF

d_call: NA
v_call: TRBV5-5
clone_size: NA
j_call: TRBJ2-1
cdr3_nt: TGTGCCAGCAGCTTGGAAGGGGCAGGCTCCTACAATGAGCAGTTCTTC
cdr3_aa: CASSLEGAGSYNEQFF

d_call: TRBD1
v_call: TRBV6-1
clone_size: NA
j_call: TRBJ1-1
cdr3_nt: TGTGCCAGCAGTGAAGACAGGGGAGCTTTCTTT
cdr3_aa: CASSEDRGAFF

d_call: NA
v_call: TRBV6-5
clone_size: few
j_call: TRBJ1-2
cdr3_nt: TGTGCCAGCAGTTATGAAGGGTTATATGGCTACACCTTC
cdr3_aa: CASSYEGLYGYTF

d_call: NA
v_call: TRBV4-2
clone_size: NA
j_call: TRBJ2-3
cdr3_nt: TGTGCCAGCAGCCAAGAGGCGATCGGTAGAGCCCCAGATACGCAGTATTTT
cdr3_aa: CASSQEAIGRAPDTQYF

d_call: NA
v_call: TRBV7-2
clone_size: NA
j_call: TRBJ2-7
cdr3_nt: TGTGCCGGCAGCTTAGTCCCTGACACTACCTACGAGCAGTACTTC
cdr3_aa: CAGSLVPDTTYEQYF

d_call: NA
v_call: TRBV7-9
clone_size: NA
j_call: TRBJ1-4
cdr3_nt: TGTGCCAGCAGCTCGACCCTCTACAGGTTCAATGAAAAACTGTTTTTT
cdr3_aa: CASSSTLYRFNEKLFF

d_call: TRBD2
v_call: TRBV3-1
clone_size: NA
j_call: TRBJ2-5
cdr3_nt: TGTGCCAGCAGCCAAGATAGACTAGCGGGACAAGAGACCCAGTACTTC
cdr3_aa: CASSQDRLAGQETQYF

d_call: NA
v_call: TRBV4-1
clone_size: NA
j_call: TRBJ2-5
cdr3_nt: TGCGCCAGCAGCCCACCGGGCAGGTACAATGAGCAGTACTTC
cdr3_aa: CASSPPGRYNEQYF

d_call: NA
v_call: TRBV30
clone_size: NA
j_call: TRBJ2-7
cdr3_nt: TGTGCCTGGAGTGTAGACTTGGGCTACGAGCAGTACTTC
cdr3_aa: CAWSVDLGYEQYF

d_call: TRBD2
v_call: TRBV20-1
clone_size: NA
j_call: TRBJ2-5
cdr3_nt: TGCAGTGCTAGGGAGGGAGGGAACCAAGAGACCCAGTACTTC
cdr3_aa: CSAREGGNQETQYF

d_call: TRBD2
v_call: TRBV7-2
clone_size: NA
j_call: TRBJ2-1
cdr3_nt: TGTGCCAGCAGCCTTGTAGCGGGAAGAATCAATGAGCAGTTCTTC
cdr3_aa: CASSLVAGRINEQFF

d_call: NA
v_call: TRBV3-1
clone_size: few
j_call: TRBJ2-1
cdr3_nt: TGTGCCAGCAGCCCCCACAGAGGGGAGGAGCAGTTCTTC
cdr3_aa: CASSPHRGEEQFF

d_call: NA
v_call: TRBV18
clone_size: few
j_call: TRBJ2-7
cdr3_nt: TGTGCCAGCTCACCTTACCTGACAGGCTACGAGCAGTACTTC
cdr3_aa: CASSPYLTGYEQYF

d_call: NA
v_call: TRBV20-1
clone_size: NA
j_call: TRBJ1-1
cdr3_nt: TGCAGTGCAAGGGACAAATCGAACACTGAAGCTTTCTTT
cdr3_aa: CSARDKSNTEAFF

d_call: NA
v_call: TRBV3-1
clone_size: NA
j_call: TRBJ2-3
cdr3_nt: TGTGTCAGCAGCCAGTTGGGTCCCACAGATACGCAGTATTTT
cdr3_aa: CVSSQLGPTDTQYF

d_call: TRBD1
v_call: TRBV10-3
clone_size: few
j_call: TRBJ1-2
cdr3_nt: TGTGCCATCAGACCACAGGGGGCCAACTATGGCTACACCTTC
cdr3_aa: CAIRPQGANYGYTF

d_call: NA
v_call: TRBV30
clone_size: NA
j_call: TRBJ2-3
cdr3_nt: TGTGCCTGGACCCCGGGGCAGTATACGCAGTATTTT
cdr3_aa: CAWTPGQYTQYF